These T cell receptor beta chains were read from a single sample in a study of a mutant IDH1 vaccine in newly diagnosed glioma. Sequencing was performed with immunoSEQ multiplex PCR; in TCRdb, only in-frame clones are kept and a portion is missing. The sample has 25,000 to 35,000 clones, about 90% seen once. Their specific antigens are unknown. The sample was PBMCs, taken from a glioma patient whose treatment included an IDH1 peptide vaccine. These receptors originate from a young man with glioma. CDR3s include the opening cysteine and the closing phenylalanine or tryptophan. D genes are given only for firm matches. Only part of the rows carry a size: once, few, many, or a class if the clone is expanded.

d_gene | j_gene | v_gene | abundance | CDR3nt | CDR3aa
- | TRBJ2-1 | TRBV7-2 | - | TGTGCCAGCAGCTTAGTAAATGAGCAGTTCTTC | CASSLVNEQFF
- | TRBJ2-7 | TRBV7-9 | - | TGTGCCAGCAGCCCTACAGCCTCCTACGAGCAGTACTTC | CASSPTASYEQYF
TRBD1 | TRBJ2-7 | TRBV29-1 | - | TGCAGCGTTGAAGAACGGAACAGGGGCGAGCAGTACTTC | CSVEERNRGEQYF
- | TRBJ1-2 | TRBV29-1 | once | TGCAGCGTCCCCCGGGGGGGCGACGGAAATGGCTACACCTTC | CSVPRGGDGNGYTF
TRBD1 | TRBJ1-2 | TRBV5-5 | - | TGTGCCAGCAGCTTTAAACCCGAAGGCAAGTTAGTACAGGGGGCCACGGGCTACACCTTC | CASSFKPEGKLVQGATGYTF
- | TRBJ2-2 | TRBV4-1 | - | TGCGCCAGCAGCCAAGACGCTAGCAGATACACCGGGGAGCTGTTTTTT | CASSQDASRYTGELFF
TRBD1 | TRBJ2-1 | TRBV2 | - | TGTGCCAGCAGTGAAGCGGGGACAGTTAGGGATGAGCAGTTCTTC | CASSEAGTVRDEQFF
- | TRBJ1-5 | TRBV2 | - | TGTGCCAGTAGACGGACCGATAGCAATCAGCCCCAGCATTTT | CASRRTDSNQPQHF
- | TRBJ1-4 | TRBV4-3 | - | TGCGCCAGCAGCCAAGATCTAACCTCAACTAATGAAAAACTGTTTTTT | CASSQDLTSTNEKLFF
- | TRBJ1-1 | TRBV19 | - | TGTGCCAGTAGTATGAGGCTGAACACTGAAGCTTTCTTT | CASSMRLNTEAFF
- | TRBJ1-5 | TRBV19 | - | TGTGCCAGTACCACCGGTAGCTTTCCCAATCAGCCCCAGCATTTT | CASTTGSFPNQPQHF
- | TRBJ2-1 | TRBV5-1 | - | TGCGCCAGCAGCCGGCGTACGAACTCCTACAATGAGCAGTTCTTC | CASSRRTNSYNEQFF
- | TRBJ1-2 | TRBV9 | - | TGTGCCAGCAGCCCCGGGTTCGGAGGGCAGAGTGGCTACACCTTC | CASSPGFGGQSGYTF
TRBD1 | TRBJ1-1 | TRBV4-1 | - | TGCGCCAGCAGCGCTCGACAGGGTTTGAGGAACACTGAAGCTTTCTTT | CASSARQGLRNTEAFF